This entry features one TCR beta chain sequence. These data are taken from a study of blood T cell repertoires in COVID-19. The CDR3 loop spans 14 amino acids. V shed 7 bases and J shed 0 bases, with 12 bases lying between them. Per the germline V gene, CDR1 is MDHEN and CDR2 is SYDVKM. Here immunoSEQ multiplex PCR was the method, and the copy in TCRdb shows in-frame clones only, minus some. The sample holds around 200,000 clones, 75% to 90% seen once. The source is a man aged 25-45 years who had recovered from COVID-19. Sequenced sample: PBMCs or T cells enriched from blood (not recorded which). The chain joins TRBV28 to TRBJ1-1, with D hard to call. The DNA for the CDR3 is TGTGCCAGCATCCATGACACGCTGAACACTGAAGCTTTCTTT. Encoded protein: CASIHDTLNTEAFF.